This T cell receptor (beta chain) was sequenced for a study of blood T cell repertoires in COVID-19. For the study at large: The United States, Italy and Spain were the sources of the acute and convalescent COVID-19 samples.

Seattle participants joined during active infection and were tracked over time. In the study's own analysis: Using reference gene primer amplification, nucleated cell counts were estimated. TCRdb keeps only in-frame clones here, not all; method: immunoSEQ multiplex PCR. The DNA gave D and trimming, while V, J and clone size come from that table. In the table there are fewer than 300,000 clones, roughly 84% of which are singletons. The CDR3 extends over 19 amino acids. V trimming: 3 bases; J trimming: 0 bases; junction bases outside the gene matches: 8. Germline V gene data show CDR1 as SGHRS and CDR2 as YFSETQ.

Material: peripheral blood. This TCR came from a human donor with COVID-19, enrolled during active disease. The donor label of this sample is uncertain. The chain is built from TRBV5-1 and TRBJ2-2, with 13 bases matching TRBD2. CDR3 DNA: TGCGCCAGCAGCTGGGGACTAGCGGGACAATTTCCGAACACCGGGGAGCTGTTTTTT. Its protein is CASSWGLAGQFPNTGELFF.